Sequencing of this T cell receptor (beta chain) was carried out in a study of TIL therapy for anti-PD-1-resistant metastatic lung cancer. The time point denotes: pre-treatment sample, taken before nivolumab and TIL therapy. The immunoSEQ assay was v3. Libraries were sequenced to some 2 million read pairs (survey) or roughly 4.5-6 million (deep). The protocol was immunoSEQ multiplex PCR, while the TCRdb copy is restricted to in-frame clones and leaves out a portion. The repertoire consists of 55,000 or so clones, with roughly four fifths occurring once and the leading ten covering about 2.7%. V gave up 4 bases and J gave up 6 bases, with 16 bases separating them. The CDR3 extends over 14 amino acids. Germline V gene data show CDR1 as MNHEY and CDR2 as SVGAGI.

The sample was blood, taken at baseline. The sequence derives from a person aged 25 to 85 with non-small cell lung cancer. The chain employs TRBV6-5 and TRBJ2-7, with D unresolved. The CDR3 is CASSSSDTNFEQYF. The DNA for the CDR3 is TGTGCCAGCAGTTCTTCAGACACGAACTTCGAGCAGTACTTC.